Below, 24 T cell receptor beta chains from the same sample are listed, as sequenced in a study of blood T cell repertoires in COVID-19. TCRdb keeps only in-frame clones here, not all; method: immunoSEQ multiplex PCR. This table holds 150,000 to 200,000 clones, about 86% found once. Source material: peripheral blood. The receptors stem from a human donor with acute or convalescent COVID-19. The donor label of this sample is uncertain.

This rearrangement joins TRBV30 to TRBJ2-5; 7 bases fit TRBD1. The CDR3 sequence is 14 residues long. The V and J ends lost 0 bases and 2 bases, in that order; junction bases with no gene match: 3. Germline-derived CDR1 and CDR2 are GTSNPN and SVGIG (reference sequence). CDR3: CAWSVGQVQETQYF. The CDR3 region has the DNA TGTGCCTGGAGTGTAGGACAGGTTCAAGAGACCCAGTACTTC.

This chain links TRBV5-1 with TRBJ1-1; no clear D. The CDR3 is 13 amino acids. V was shortened by 5 bases and J by 1 base, with 9 bases between the two germline ends. Germline V lookup: CDR1 SGHRS, CDR2 YFSETQ. The CDR3 nucleotides are TGCGCCAGCAGTTTGTCCCAGAACACTGAAGCTTTCTTT. It translates to CASSLSQNTEAFF.

The V gene is TRBV5-1, the J gene TRBJ1-3, with 7 bases identical to TRBD1. The germline V gene has CDR1 SGHRS and CDR2 YFSETQ. Trimming cost V 3 bases and J 3 bases; bases outside gene matches: 3. The CDR3 consists of 14 residues. CDR3 nucleotide sequence: TGCGCCAGCAGCTCGACAGGGAGTGGAAACACCATATATTTT. This gives the protein CASSSTGSGNTIYF.

The V call is TRBV10-3, the J call TRBJ2-3; 8 bases fit TRBD1. Germline CDR1 is ENHRY and CDR2 is SYGVKD. The CDR3 runs to 15 residues. V lost 6 bases to trimming and J lost 0 bases; unmatched junction nucleotides: 5. CDR3 residues: CAIRPDRGSTDTQYF. The CDR3 DNA sequence: TGTGCCATCAGGCCTGACAGGGGTAGCACAGATACGCAGTATTTT.

This clone has a single count. The chain is built from TRBV29-1 and TRBJ2-5; D gene ambiguous. Deletions cut 3 bases from V and 7 bases from J, with 9 bases between. Germline V lookup: CDR1 SQVTM, CDR2 ANQGSEA. CDR3 length equals 11 residues. The CDR3 protein is CSVDFTGTQYF. CDR3 nucleotide sequence: TGCAGCGTTGATTTCACTGGGACCCAGTACTTC.

The chain uses TRBV6-5 and TRBJ1-6; 9 bases are a match to TRBD1. CDR1 and CDR2 (germline): MNHEY, SVGAGI. With V trimmed by 6 bases and J by 9 bases, 6 bases remained unmatched. The CDR3 totals 14 residues. CDR3 sequence: CASRGDREGSPLHF. Here the CDR3 DNA reads TGTGCCAGCAGGGGGGACAGGGAGGGTTCACCCCTCCACTTT.

This chain connects TRBV9 to TRBJ2-3; no clear D. V lost 0 bases to trimming and J lost 2 bases, with 7 bases between them. Germline assignment: CDR1 SGDLS and CDR2 YYNGEE. CDR3 length equals 14 residues. The CDR3 bases are TGTGCCAGCAGCGTAGGACACGCCACAGATACGCAGTATTTT. The encoded protein is CASSVGHATDTQYF.

This chain joins TRBV5-8 and TRBJ1-1; 8 positions agree with TRBD1. The CDR3 spans 15 residues. V trimming: 2 bases; J trimming: 5 bases; junction bases outside the gene matches: 8. CDR1 is SGHTS, CDR2 YDEGEE, per germline. CDR3 amino acids: CASSLTRTGRTEAFF. As DNA, the CDR3 is TGTGCCAGCAGCTTAACTAGGACAGGGAGAACTGAAGCTTTCTTT.

The chain links TRBV30 to TRBJ1-1; D uncertain. The V gene's germline CDR1 is GTSNPN and CDR2 SVGIG (reference sequence). V lost 1 base, J lost 8 bases, and 23 bases lay in between. The CDR3 is 16 amino acids. The CDR3 protein is CAWSEAGSRSIGEAFF. The DNA of the CDR3 is TGTGCCTGGAGTGAGGCTGGGTCCAGGTCCATCGGAGAAGCTTTCTTT.

The CDR3 spells CASSLVGEDSGNTIYF. The DNA for the CDR3 is TGCGCCAGCAGCTTGGTGGGGGAGGACTCTGGAAACACCATATATTTT. The rearrangement links TRBV5-1 to TRBJ1-3, with D maybe TRBD1 (5 bases). CDR3 size: 16 residues. CDR1 and CDR2 from the germline V gene are SGHRS and YFSETQ. V gave up 0 bases and J gave up 0 bases, with 10 bases separating them.

V is TRBV19 and J is TRBJ1-2, with 8 bases identical to TRBD1. Trimming cost V 7 bases and J 2 bases; bases outside gene matches: 3. The CDR3 has 13 residues. Germline V gene sequence: CDR1 LNHDA, CDR2 SQIVND (reference sequence). In DNA, the CDR3 is TGTGCCAGTATCCGACAGGGGAACTATGGCTACACCTTC. Translating it yields CASIRQGNYGYTF.

V gene TRBV7-9 combines with J gene TRBJ1-1, with TRBD1 as a possible D gene (5 bases). Trimming stripped 2 bases from V and 6 bases from J, with 22 bases between. This CDR3 spans 17 amino acids. Germline values: CDR1 SEHNR, CDR2 FQNEAQ (reference sequence). The CDR3 DNA reads as TGTGCCAGCAGCTTATTGTCCTATCGCGGTGGGGACTCTGAAGCTTTCTTT. Protein: CASSLLSYRGGDSEAFF.

As concerns this clone: The sample carries other DNA sequences with the same CDR3. The rearrangement uses TRBV28 and TRBJ1-5; D ambiguous. The V end lost 5 bases, the J end lost 1 base, and 6 bases lay between the germline ends. The CDR3 runs to 13 residues. Germline loops: CDR1 MDHEN, CDR2 SYDVKM. In DNA form, the CDR3 reads TGTGCCAGCAGTCGGGAAAGCAATCAGCCCCAGCATTTT. This encodes CASSRESNQPQHF.

The chain has TRBV9 and TRBJ2-1; TRBD2 matches 8 bases. Looked up from germline, CDR1 is SGDLS and CDR2 is YYNGEE. The CDR3 totals 17 residues. The V and J ends lost 2 bases and 0 bases, in that order; junction bases with no gene match: 7. CDR3 loop: CASSVSALAASYNEQFF. In nucleotides, the CDR3 is TGTGCCAGCAGCGTTTCCGCACTAGCGGCCTCCTACAATGAGCAGTTCTTC.

V usage is TRBV7-2 and J usage is TRBJ2-5; 7 bases agree with TRBD1. The CDR3 has 16 amino acids. Germline CDR1 and CDR2: SGHTA and FQGNSA. The ends lost 4 bases at V and 0 bases at J; junction bases unmatched: 8. CDR3 in DNA: TGTGCCAGCAGCTCCCCCGAGGGGGCTTACCAAGAGACCCAGTACTTC. Protein sequence: CASSSPEGAYQETQYF.

The V gene is TRBV2, the J gene TRBJ2-6, with D possibly matching TRBD1 (5 bases). Trimming left V 6 bases short and J 4 bases short, with 13 bases between. The CDR3 is 15 amino acids. Germline V CDR1 and CDR2: SNHLY, FYNNEI. The DNA for the CDR3 is TGTGCCAGCAGCCCAGGACATGGGGGGGCCAACGTCCTGACTTTC. Amino acid sequence: CASSPGHGGANVLTF.

CDR3 region: CASSFTGTAYEQYF. CDR3 in DNA: TGCGCCAGCAGCTTTACCGGGACAGCCTACGAGCAGTACTTC. The chain has TRBV5-1 and TRBJ2-7; 7 bases line up with TRBD1. J lost 2 bases, V lost 2 bases, and 4 bases had no gene match. CDR1 is SGHRS, CDR2 YFSETQ, per germline. The CDR3 extends over 14 amino acids.

V usage is TRBV2 and J usage is TRBJ2-7; D is possibly TRBD2 (5 bases). Germline V lookup: CDR1 SNHLY, CDR2 FYNNEI. There are 14 residues in the CDR3. Trimming cost V 4 bases and J 7 bases, with 17 bases left between them. CDR3 protein: CASSVVLSTGEQYF. The DNA for the CDR3 is TGTGCCAGCAGTGTAGTACTCTCCACGGGAGAGCAGTACTTC.

The chain has TRBV20-1 and TRBJ2-7; TRBD1 agrees at 7 bases. The V gene's germline CDR1 is DFQATT and CDR2 SNEGSKA (reference sequence). V lost 3 bases to trimming and J lost 2 bases; unmatched junction nucleotides: 10. The CDR3 has 15 amino acids. CDR3: CSASPTGTVTYEQYF. In nucleotides, the CDR3 is TGCAGTGCTAGTCCGACCGGGACAGTAACCTACGAGCAGTACTTC.

The chain links TRBV7-2 to TRBJ2-7; 12 bases are shared with TRBD2. The V gene's germline CDR1 is SGHTA and CDR2 FQGNSA. With 4 bases clipped from V and 10 bases from J, the junction kept 8 bases outside the gene matches. The CDR3 sequence is 14 residues long. As DNA, the CDR3 is TGTGCCAGCAGCTCGCCAGGACTAGCGGGATACCAGTACTTC. Amino acids: CASSSPGLAGYQYF.

V is TRBV10-3 and J is TRBJ2-1; 10 nucleotides align to TRBD2. With V trimmed by 0 bases and J by 3 bases, 2 bases remained unmatched. CDR1 and CDR2 from the germline V gene are ENHRY and SYGVKD. The CDR3 totals 16 residues. CDR3 bases: TGTGCCATCAGTGAGTCGGCTAGCGGGAGCTACAATGAGCAGTTCTTC. Translating it yields CAISESASGSYNEQFF.

The chain links TRBV29-1 to TRBJ2-1; 9 positions match TRBD1. This CDR3 is built from 13 residues. The ends lost 6 bases at V and 5 bases at J; junction bases unmatched: 5. Germline V gene sequence: CDR1 SQVTM, CDR2 ANQGSEA. The CDR3, as DNA: TGCAGCGTCCCGGGACAGGGCAACAATGAGCAGTTCTTC. It yields the protein CSVPGQGNNEQFF.

The chain combines TRBV25-1 with TRBJ1-2; weak D call: TRBD1 (5 bases). The CDR3 contains 14 residues. V lost 6 bases and J lost 8, with 19 bases in between. From germline, CDR1 is MGHDK and CDR2 SYGVNS. The CDR3 reads CASSRPGTPGGYTF. Written as DNA, the CDR3 is TGTGCCAGCAGCCGACCCGGGACTCCCGGGGGCTACACCTTC.

This clone was observed a handful of times. The chain is built from TRBV5-4 and TRBJ2-6; possible D gene TRBD1, 6 bases. Germline V gives CDR1 SGHNT, CDR2 YYREEE (reference sequence). V lost 4 bases, J lost 0 bases, and 17 bases lay in between. This CDR3 has 18 residues. This CDR3 is CASSPGAGVSSGANVLTF. CDR3 coding DNA: TGTGCCAGCAGCCCAGGGGCTGGAGTTAGCTCTGGGGCCAACGTCCTGACTTTC. The full variable domain, in which reference TRBV5-4 and TRBJ2-6 provide the parts outside the CDR3, is ETGVTQSPTHLIKTRGQQVTLRCSSQSGHNTVSWYQQALGQGPQFIFQYYREEENGRGNFPPRFSGLQFPNYSSELNVNALELDDSALYLCASSPGAGVSSGANVLTFGAGSRLTVL.